Listed here are 5 T cell receptor beta chains from one sample, sequenced in a study of immune evolution from preneoplasia to lung adenocarcinoma (dated by TCRdb to the early 2020s). The library relied on the immunoSEQ multiplex PCR assay. The immuneACCESS repertoire file appears here via TCRdb, limited to in-frame rearrangements. These files lack a portion of the clones; in checked studies, under half of the deficit traces to unresolved V genes, and the cause of the others is not known. The sample table lists under 45,000 clones, more than 60% of them with a count of one. The ten top clones hold approximately 4.8% of the sample. The sequenced sample consisted of FFPE invasive lung adenocarcinoma tissue. The cell subset or site label on this specimen signifies: frankly invasive lung adenocarcinoma (ADC). These receptors were obtained from a person in their sixties with lung adenocarcinoma.

This chain links TRBV5-1 with TRBJ2-5, with D perhaps TRBD1 (6 bases). Trimming stripped 6 bases from V and 5 bases from J, with 8 bases between. Germline values: CDR1 SGHRS, CDR2 YFSETQ. CDR3 size: 11 residues. CDR3 residues: CASKGEETQYF. CDR3 nucleotides: TGCGCCAGCAAGGGGGAGGAGACCCAGTACTTC.

The genes are TRBV7-2 and TRBJ2-5, with D unresolved. This CDR3 has 12 residues. The V gene's germline CDR1 is SGHTA and CDR2 FQGNSA. Trimming shortened V by 5 bases and J by 4 bases, and 8 bases separated the two germline ends. DNA for the CDR3: TGTGCCAGCAGCCCACGAAGAGAGACCCAGTACTTC. Its protein product is CASSPRRETQYF.

With regard to this clone: Sequence at one end of the junction differs from germline and may be a read error. Other nucleotide sequences in the sample specify the same CDR3. As DNA, the CDR3 is TGTGCCAGCAGTCTTCGCCCCTCCCGGGGGGCAGCCTACGAGCAATACTTC. Amino acid sequence: CASSLRPSRGAAYEQYF. The chain couples TRBV27 to TRBJ2-7, with a possible D match to TRBD2 (7 bases). Germline-derived CDR1 and CDR2 are MNHEY and SMNVEV (reference sequence). There are 17 residues in the CDR3.

This chain uses TRBV5-1 with TRBJ2-3, with D perhaps matching TRBD2 (5 bases). The CDR3 totals 15 residues. Per germline, CDR1 SGHRS and CDR2 YFSETQ. V lost 4 bases and J 2 bases, leaving 14 bases between the germline ends. The CDR3 bases are TGCGCCAGCAGCCCCGGGGAGTGGCCCACAGATACGCAGTATTTT. This codes for CASSPGEWPTDTQYF.

In this sample, this clone is medium-sized. The rearrangement uses TRBV28 and TRBJ1-2; D is unresolved. This CDR3 comprises 14 residues. Germline V lookup: CDR1 MDHEN, CDR2 SYDVKM. V gave up 3 bases and J gave up 4 bases, with 12 bases separating them. The CDR3 protein is CASSFDGLAYGYTF. The CDR3 bases are TGTGCCAGCAGTTTCGATGGCCTCGCCTATGGCTACACCTTC.